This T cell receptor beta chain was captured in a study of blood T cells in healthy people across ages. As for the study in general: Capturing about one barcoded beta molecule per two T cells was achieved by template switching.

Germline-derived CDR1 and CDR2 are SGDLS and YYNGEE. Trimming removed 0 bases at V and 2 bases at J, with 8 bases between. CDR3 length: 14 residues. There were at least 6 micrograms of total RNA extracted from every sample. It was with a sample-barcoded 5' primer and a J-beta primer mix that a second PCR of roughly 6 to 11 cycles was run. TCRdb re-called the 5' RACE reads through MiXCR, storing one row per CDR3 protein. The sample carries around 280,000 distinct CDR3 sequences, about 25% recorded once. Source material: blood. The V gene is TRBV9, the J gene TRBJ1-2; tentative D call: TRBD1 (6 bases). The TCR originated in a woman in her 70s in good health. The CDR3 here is CASSVEGGNYGYTF. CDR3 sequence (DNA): TGTGCCAGCAGCGTAGAAGGGGGAAACTATGGCTACACCTTC.